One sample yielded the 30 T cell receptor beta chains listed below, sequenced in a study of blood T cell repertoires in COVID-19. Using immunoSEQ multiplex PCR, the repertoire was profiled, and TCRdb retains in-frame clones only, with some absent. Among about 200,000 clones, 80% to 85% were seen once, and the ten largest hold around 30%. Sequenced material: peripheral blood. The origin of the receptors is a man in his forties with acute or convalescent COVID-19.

CDR3 amino acids: CAWSVRGDTEAFF. The CDR3 nucleotides read TGTGCCTGGAGTGTCAGGGGAGATACTGAAGCTTTCTTT. This chain joins TRBV30 and TRBJ1-1, with D perhaps matching TRBD1 (6 bases). The germline gives CDR1 GTSNPN, CDR2 SVGIG (reference sequence). V was pared by 0 bases and J by 5 bases, with 10 bases between. The CDR3 is made up of 13 amino acids.

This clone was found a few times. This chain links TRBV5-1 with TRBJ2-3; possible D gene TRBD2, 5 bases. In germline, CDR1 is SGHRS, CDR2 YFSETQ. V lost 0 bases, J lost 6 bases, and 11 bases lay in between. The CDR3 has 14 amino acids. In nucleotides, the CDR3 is TGCGCCAGCAGCTTGGGAGGGAGTGACGATACGCAGTATTTT. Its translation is CASSLGGSDDTQYF.

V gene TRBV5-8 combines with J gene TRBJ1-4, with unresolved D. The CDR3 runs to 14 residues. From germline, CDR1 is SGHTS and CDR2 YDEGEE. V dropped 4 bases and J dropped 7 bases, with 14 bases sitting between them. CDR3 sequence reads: CASSTAGNVEKLFF. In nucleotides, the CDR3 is TGTGCCAGCAGCACTGCGGGCAACGTTGAAAAACTGTTTTTT.

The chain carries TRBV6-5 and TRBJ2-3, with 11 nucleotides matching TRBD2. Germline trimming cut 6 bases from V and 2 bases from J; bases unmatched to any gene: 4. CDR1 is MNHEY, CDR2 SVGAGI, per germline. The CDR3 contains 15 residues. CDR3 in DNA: TGTGCCAGCAGGGGGACTAGCGGCAACACAGATACGCAGTATTTT. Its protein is CASRGTSGNTDTQYF.

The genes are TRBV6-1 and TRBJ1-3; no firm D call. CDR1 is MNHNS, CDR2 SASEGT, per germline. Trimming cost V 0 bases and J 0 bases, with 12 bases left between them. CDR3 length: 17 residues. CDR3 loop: CASSEAFGESSGNTIYF. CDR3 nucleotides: TGTGCCAGCAGTGAAGCCTTCGGGGAGAGCTCTGGAAACACCATATATTTT.

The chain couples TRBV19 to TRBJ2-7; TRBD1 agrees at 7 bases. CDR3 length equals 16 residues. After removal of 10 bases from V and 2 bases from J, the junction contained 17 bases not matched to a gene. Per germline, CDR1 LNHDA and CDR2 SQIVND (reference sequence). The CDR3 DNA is TGTGCCACCAGGCGAGGGGGCTCCCGTGTAGCCTACGAGCAGTACTTC. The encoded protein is CATRRGGSRVAYEQYF.

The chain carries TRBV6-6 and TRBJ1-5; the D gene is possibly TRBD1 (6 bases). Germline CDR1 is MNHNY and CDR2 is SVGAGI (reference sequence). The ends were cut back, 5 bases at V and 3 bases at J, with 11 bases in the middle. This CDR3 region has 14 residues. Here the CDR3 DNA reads TGTGCCAGCAGTAAACAGGGTTCCAATCAGCCCCAGCATTTT. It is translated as CASSKQGSNQPQHF.

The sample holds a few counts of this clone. The DNA of the CDR3 is TGCGCCAGCAGCGTACAAGGGAGGGACACTGAAGCTTTCTTT. Its protein product is CASSVQGRDTEAFF. The genes are TRBV4-3 and TRBJ1-1; no clear D. CDR1 and CDR2 (germline): LGHNA, YSLEER. The CDR3 is 14 amino acids. V was pared by 5 bases and J by 3 bases, with 13 bases between.

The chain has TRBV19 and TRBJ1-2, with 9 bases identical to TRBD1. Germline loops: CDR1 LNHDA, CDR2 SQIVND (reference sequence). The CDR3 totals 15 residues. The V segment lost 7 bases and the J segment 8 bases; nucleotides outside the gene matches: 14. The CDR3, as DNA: TGTGCCAGTACCACAATTCCCGGGACAGGGAAAGGCTACACCTTC. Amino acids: CASTTIPGTGKGYTF.

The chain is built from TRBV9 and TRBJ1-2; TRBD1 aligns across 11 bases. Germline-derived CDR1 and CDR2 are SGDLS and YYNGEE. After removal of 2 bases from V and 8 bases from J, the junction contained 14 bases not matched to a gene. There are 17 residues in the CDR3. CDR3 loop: CASSVGLSGQGERGYTF. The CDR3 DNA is TGTGCCAGCAGCGTTGGCCTTTCGGGACAGGGGGAAAGAGGCTACACCTTC. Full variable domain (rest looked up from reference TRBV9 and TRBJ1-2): DSGVTQTPKHLITATGQRVTLRCSPRSGDLSVYWYQQSLDQGLQFLIQYYNGEERAKGNILERFSAQQFPDLHSELNLSSLELGDSALYFCASSVGLSGQGERGYTFGSGTRLTVV.

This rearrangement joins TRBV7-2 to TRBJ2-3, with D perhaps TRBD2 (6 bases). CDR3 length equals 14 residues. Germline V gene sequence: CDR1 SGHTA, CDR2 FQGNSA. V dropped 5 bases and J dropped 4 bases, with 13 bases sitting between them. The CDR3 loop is CASSPDYNSDTQYF. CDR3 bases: TGTGCCAGCAGCCCGGACTATAATTCAGATACGCAGTATTTT.

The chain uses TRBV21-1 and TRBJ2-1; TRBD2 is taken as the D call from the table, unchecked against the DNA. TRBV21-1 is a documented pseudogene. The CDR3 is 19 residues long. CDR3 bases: TGTGCCAGCAGCAAAGAGTCCGGGGCTAGCGGGAGCTCCTACAATGAGCAGTTCTTC. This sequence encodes CASSKESGASGSSYNEQFF.

The chain's CDR3 is CASSDTGISSYEQYF. The DNA of the CDR3 is TGTGCCAGCAGTGACACCGGGATCTCCTCCTACGAGCAGTACTTC. The chain joins TRBV6-1 to TRBJ2-7; maybe TRBD2 (5 bases). V dropped 3 bases and J dropped 0 bases, with 12 bases sitting between them. Germline values: CDR1 MNHNS, CDR2 SASEGT. This CDR3 is built from 15 residues.

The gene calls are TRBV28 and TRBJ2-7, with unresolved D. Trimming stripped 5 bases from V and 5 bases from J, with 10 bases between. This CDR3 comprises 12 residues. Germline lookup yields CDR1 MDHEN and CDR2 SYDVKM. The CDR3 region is CASSGSRDEQYF. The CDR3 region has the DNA TGTGCCAGCAGTGGGTCCCGGGACGAGCAGTACTTC.

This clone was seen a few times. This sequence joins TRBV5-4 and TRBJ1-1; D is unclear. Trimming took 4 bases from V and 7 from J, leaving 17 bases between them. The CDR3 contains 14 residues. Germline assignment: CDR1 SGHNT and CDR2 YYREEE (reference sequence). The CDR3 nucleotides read TGTGCCAGCAGCGCGCAACTATTACCTTTTGAAGCTTTCTTT. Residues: CASSAQLLPFEAFF.

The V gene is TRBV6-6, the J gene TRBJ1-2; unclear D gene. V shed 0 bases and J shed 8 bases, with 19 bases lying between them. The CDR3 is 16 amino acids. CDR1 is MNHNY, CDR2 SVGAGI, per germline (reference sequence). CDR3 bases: TGTGCCAGCAGTTACTCCCGGGTCTTGTTGTATGAGGGCTACACCTTC. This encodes CASSYSRVLLYEGYTF.

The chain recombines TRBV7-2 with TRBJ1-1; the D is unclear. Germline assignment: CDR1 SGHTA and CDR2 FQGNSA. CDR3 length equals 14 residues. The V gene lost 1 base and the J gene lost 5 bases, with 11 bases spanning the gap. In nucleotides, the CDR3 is TGTGCCAGCAGCTTAGGAGCGGATGGGACTGAAGCTTTCTTT. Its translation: CASSLGADGTEAFF.

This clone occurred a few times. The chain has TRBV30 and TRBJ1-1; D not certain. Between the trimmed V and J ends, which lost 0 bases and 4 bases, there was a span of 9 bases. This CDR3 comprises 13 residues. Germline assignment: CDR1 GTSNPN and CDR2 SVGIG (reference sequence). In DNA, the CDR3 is TGTGCCTGGAGTGTGACGGGAAGCACTGAAGCTTTCTTT. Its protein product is CAWSVTGSTEAFF.

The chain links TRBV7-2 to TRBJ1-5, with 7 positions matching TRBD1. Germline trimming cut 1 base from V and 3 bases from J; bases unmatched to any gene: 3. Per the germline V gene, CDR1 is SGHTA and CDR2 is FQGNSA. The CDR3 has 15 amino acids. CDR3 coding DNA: TGTGCCAGCAGCTTAGGGACAGGTATCAATCAGCCCCAGCATTTT. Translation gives CASSLGTGINQPQHF.

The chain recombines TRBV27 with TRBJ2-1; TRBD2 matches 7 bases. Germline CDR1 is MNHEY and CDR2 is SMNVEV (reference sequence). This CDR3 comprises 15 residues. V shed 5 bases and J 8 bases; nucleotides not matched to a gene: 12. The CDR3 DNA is TGTGCCAGCAGTCAACTAGCGTACTCCTTCGATGAGCAGTTCTTC. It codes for CASSQLAYSFDEQFF.

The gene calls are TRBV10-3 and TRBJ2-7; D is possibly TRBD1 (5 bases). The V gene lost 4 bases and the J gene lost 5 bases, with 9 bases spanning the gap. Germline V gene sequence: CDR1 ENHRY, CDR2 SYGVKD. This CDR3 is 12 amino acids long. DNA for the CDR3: TGTGCCATCAGTGTATTAGGGGACGAGCAGTACTTC. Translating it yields CAISVLGDEQYF.

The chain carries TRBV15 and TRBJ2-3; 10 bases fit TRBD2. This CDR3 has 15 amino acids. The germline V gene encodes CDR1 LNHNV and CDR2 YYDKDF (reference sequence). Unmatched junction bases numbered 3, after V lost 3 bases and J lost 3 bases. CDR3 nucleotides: TGTGCCACCAGCAGGTTAGCGGGAGGAACAGATACGCAGTATTTT. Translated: CATSRLAGGTDTQYF.

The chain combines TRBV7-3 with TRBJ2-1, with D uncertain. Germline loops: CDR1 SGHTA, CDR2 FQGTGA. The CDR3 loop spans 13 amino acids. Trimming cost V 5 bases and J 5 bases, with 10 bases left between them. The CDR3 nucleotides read TGTGCCAGCAGCGTAGACTGGAACAATGAGCAGTTCTTC. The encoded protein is CASSVDWNNEQFF.

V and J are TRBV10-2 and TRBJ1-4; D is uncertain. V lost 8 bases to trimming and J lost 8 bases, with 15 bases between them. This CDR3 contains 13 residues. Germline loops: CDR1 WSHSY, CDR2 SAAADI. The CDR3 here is CASSSVPGEKLFF. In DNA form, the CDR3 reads TGCGCCAGCTCATCCGTTCCCGGGGAAAAACTGTTTTTT.

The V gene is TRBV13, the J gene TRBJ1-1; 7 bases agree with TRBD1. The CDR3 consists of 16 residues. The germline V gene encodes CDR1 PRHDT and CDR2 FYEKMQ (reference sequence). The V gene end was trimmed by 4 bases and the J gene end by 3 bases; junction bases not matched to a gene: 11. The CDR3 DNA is TGTGCCAGCAGCTCGATCAGCGACAGGGCCTACACTGAAGCTTTCTTT. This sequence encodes CASSSISDRAYTEAFF.

The CDR3 spells CASSLTDRVFNGYTF. The CDR3 region has the DNA TGCGCCAGCAGCTTAACCGACAGGGTGTTTAATGGCTACACCTTC. The genes are TRBV5-1 and TRBJ1-2, with 7 bases matching TRBD1. The trim removed 2 bases at V and 6 bases at J, leaving 10 bases unmatched. Germline V gene sequence: CDR1 SGHRS, CDR2 YFSETQ. CDR3 size: 15 residues.

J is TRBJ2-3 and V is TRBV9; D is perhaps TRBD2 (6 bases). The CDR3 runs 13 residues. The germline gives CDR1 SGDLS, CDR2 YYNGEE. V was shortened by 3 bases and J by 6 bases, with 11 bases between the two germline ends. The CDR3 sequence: CASSASRGDTQYF. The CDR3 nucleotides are TGTGCCAGCAGCGCCTCTCGGGGGGATACGCAGTATTTT.

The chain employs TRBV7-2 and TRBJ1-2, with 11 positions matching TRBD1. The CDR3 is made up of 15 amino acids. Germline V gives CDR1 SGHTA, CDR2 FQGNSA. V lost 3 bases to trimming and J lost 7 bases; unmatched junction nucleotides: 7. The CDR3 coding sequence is TGTGCCAGCAGCTTGGACAGGGGGCGGGTAGTTGGCTACACCTTC. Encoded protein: CASSLDRGRVVGYTF. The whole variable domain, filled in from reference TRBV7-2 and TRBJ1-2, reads GAGVSQSPSNKVTEKGKDVELRCDPISGHTALYWYRQSLGQGLEFLIYFQGNSAPDKSGLPSDRFSAERTGGSVSTLTIQRTQQEDSAVYLCASSLDRGRVVGYTFGSGTRLTVV.

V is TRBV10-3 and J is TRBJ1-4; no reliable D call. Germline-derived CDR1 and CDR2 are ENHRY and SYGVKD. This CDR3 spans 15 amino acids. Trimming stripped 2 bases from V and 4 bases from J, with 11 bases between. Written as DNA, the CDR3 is TGTGCCATCAGTGAGGGCGGTACCGTTAATGAAAAACTGTTTTTT. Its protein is CAISEGGTVNEKLFF.

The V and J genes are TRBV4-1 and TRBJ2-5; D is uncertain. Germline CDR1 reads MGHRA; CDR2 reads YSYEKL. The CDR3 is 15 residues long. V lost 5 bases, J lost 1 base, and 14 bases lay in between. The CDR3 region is CASSLADTFQETQYF. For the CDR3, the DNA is TGCGCCAGCAGCTTGGCAGACACCTTCCAAGAGACCCAGTACTTC.